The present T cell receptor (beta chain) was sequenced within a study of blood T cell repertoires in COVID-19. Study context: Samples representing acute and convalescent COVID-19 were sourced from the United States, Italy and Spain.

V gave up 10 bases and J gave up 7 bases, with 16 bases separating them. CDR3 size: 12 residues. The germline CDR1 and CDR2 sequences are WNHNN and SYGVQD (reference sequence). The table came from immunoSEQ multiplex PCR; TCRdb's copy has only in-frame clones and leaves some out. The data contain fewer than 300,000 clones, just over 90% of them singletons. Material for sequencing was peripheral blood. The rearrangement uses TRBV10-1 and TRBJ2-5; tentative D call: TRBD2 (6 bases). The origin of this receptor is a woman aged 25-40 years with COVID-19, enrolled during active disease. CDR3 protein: CATTTSVVTQYF. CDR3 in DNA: TGCGCCACCACGACTAGTGTGGTGACCCAGTACTTC.